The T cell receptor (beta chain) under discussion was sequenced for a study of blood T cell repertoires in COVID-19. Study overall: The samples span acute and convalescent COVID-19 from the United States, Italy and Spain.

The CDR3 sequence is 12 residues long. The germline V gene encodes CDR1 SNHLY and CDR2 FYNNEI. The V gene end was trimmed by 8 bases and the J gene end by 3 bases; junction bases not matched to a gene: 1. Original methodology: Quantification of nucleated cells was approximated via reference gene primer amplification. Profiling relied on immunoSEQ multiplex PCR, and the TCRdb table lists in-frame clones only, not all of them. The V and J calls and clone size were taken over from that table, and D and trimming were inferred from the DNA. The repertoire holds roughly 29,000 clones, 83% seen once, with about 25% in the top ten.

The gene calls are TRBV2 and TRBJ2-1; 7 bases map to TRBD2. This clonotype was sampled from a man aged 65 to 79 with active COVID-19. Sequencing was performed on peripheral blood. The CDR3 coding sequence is TGTGCCAGCGGGGGGGACTACAATGAGCAGTTCTTC. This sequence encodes CASGGDYNEQFF.